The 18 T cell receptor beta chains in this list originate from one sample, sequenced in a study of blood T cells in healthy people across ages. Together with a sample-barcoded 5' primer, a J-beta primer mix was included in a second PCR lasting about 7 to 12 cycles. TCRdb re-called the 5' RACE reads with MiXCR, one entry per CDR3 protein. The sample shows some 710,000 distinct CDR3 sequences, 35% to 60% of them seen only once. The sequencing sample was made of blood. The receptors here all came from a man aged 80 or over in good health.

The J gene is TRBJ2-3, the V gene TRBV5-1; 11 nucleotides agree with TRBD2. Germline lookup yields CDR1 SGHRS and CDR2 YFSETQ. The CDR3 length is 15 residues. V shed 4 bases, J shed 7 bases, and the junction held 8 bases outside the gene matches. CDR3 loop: CASSTTSGSLNTQYF. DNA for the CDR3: TGCGCCAGCAGCACAACTAGCGGGAGTCTCAATACGCAGTATTTT.

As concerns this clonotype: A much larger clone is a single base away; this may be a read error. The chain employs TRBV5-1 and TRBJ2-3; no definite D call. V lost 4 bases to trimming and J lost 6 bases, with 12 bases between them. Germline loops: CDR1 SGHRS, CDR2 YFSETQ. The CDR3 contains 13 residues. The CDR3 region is CASSSDLSDTQYF. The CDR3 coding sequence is TGCGCCAGCAGCAGCGACTTAAGCGATACGCAGTATTTT. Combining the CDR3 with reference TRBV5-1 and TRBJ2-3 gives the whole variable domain KAGVTQTPRYLIKTRGQQVTLSCSPISGHRSVSWYQQTPGQGLQFLFEYFSETQRNKGNFPGRFSGRQFSNSRSEMNVSTLELGDSALYLCASSSDLSDTQYFGPGTRLTVL.

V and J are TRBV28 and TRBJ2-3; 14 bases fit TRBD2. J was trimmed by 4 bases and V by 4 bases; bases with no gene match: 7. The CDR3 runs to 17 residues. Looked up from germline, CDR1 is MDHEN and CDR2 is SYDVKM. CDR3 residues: CASSSTGLAGGADTQYF. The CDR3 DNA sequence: TGTGCCAGCAGTTCCACAGGACTAGCGGGAGGCGCAGATACGCAGTATTTT.

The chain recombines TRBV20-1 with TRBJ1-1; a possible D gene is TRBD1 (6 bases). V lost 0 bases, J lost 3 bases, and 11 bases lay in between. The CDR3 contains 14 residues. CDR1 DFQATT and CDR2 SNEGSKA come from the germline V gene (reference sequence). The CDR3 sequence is CSARDPRGYTEAFF. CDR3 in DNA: TGCAGTGCTAGAGATCCCAGGGGTTACACTGAAGCTTTCTTT.

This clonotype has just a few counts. As DNA, the CDR3 is TGTGCCACCAGTGAGGCCTATCTTGAGACCCAGTACTTC. Protein sequence: CATSEAYLETQYF. The J gene is TRBJ2-5, the V gene TRBV24-1; D unclear. The V end lost 4 bases, the J end lost 5 bases, and 10 bases lay between the germline ends. Germline V gives CDR1 KGHDR, CDR2 SFDVKD. The CDR3 spans 13 residues.

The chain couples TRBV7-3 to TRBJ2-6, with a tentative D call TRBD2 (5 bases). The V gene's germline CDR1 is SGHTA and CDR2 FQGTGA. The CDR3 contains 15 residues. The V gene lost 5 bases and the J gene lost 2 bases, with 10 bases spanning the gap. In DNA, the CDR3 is TGTGCCAGCAGCCCGGTGGAGGCTGGGGCCAACGTCCTGACTTTC. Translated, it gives CASSPVEAGANVLTF. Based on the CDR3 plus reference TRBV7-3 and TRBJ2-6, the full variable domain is GAGVSQTPSNKVTEKGKYVELRCDPISGHTALYWYRQSLGQGPEFLIYFQGTGAADDSGLPNDRFFAVRPEGSVSTLKIQRTERGDSAVYLCASSPVEAGANVLTFGAGSRLTVL.

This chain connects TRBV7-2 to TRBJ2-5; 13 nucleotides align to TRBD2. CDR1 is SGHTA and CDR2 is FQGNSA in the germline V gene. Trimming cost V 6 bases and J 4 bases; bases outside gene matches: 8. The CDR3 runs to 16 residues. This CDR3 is CASSTLAGGGLETQYF. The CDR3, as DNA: TGTGCCAGCAGTACACTAGCGGGAGGGGGCCTAGAGACCCAGTACTTC.

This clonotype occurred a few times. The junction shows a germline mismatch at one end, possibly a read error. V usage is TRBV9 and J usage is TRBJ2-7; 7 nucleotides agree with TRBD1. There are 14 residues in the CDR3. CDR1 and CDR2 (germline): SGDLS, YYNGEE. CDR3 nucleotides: TGTGCCAGCAGCTTGAGGACAGGAACCTACGGGCAGTACTTC. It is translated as CASSLRTGTYGQYF. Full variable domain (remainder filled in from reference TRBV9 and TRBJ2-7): DSGVTQTPKHLITATGQRVTLRCSPRSGDLSVYWYQQSLDQGLQFLIQYYNGEERAKGNILERFSAQQFPDLHSELNLSSLELGDSALYFCASSLRTGTYGQYFGPGTRLTVT.

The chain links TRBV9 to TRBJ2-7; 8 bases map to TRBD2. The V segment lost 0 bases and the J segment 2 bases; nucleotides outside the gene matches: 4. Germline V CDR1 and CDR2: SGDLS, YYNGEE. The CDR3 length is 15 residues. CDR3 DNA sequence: TGTGCCAGCAGCGTAGGGCGGGAGGCCCCCTACGAGCAGTACTTC. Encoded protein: CASSVGREAPYEQYF.

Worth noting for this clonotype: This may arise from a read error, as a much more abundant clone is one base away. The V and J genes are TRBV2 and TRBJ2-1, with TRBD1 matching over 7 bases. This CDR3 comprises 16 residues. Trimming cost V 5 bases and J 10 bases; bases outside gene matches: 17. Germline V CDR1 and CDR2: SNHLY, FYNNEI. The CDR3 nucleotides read TGTGCCAGCAGTCTACAACCGGGACAGATAAGCTACGAGCAGTTCTTC. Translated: CASSLQPGQISYEQFF.

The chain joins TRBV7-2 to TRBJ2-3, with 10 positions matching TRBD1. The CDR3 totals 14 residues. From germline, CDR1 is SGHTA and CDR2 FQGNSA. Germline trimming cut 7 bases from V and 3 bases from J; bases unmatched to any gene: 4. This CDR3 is CASTRDRGTDTQYF. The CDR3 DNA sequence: TGTGCCAGCACCCGGGACAGGGGAACAGATACGCAGTATTTT. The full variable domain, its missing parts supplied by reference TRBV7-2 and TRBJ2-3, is GAGVSQSPSNKVTEKGKDVELRCDPISGHTALYWYRQSLGQGLEFLIYFQGNSAPDKSGLPSDRFSAERTGGSVSTLTIQRTQQEDSAVYLCASTRDRGTDTQYFGPGTRLTVL.

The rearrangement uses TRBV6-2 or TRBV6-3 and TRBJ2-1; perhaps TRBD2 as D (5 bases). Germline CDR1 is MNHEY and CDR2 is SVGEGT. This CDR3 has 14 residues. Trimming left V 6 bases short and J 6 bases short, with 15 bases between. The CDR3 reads CASSRGQVGNEQFF. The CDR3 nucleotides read TGTGCCAGCAGCCGAGGGCAAGTGGGCAATGAGCAGTTCTTC.

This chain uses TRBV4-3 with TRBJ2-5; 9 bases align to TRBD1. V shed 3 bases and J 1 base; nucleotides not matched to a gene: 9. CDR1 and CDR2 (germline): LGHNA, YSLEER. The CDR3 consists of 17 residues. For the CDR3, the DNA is TGCGCCAGCAGCCAGCGGGGACAGGGAGGGCTCCAAGAGACCCAGTACTTC. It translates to CASSQRGQGGLQETQYF.

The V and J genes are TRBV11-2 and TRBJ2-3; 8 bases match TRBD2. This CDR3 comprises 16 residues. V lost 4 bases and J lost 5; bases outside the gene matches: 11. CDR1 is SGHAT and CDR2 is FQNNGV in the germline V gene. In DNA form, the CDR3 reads TGTGCCAGCAGCTCAGATGGACGAGCGGGAGTAGATACGCAGTATTTT. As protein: CASSSDGRAGVDTQYF. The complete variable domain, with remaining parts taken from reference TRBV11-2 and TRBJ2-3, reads EAGVAQSPRYKIIEKRQSVAFWCNPISGHATLYWYQQILGQGPKLLIQFQNNGVVDDSQLPKDRFSAERLKGVDSTLKIQPAKLEDSAVYLCASSSDGRAGVDTQYFGPGTRLTVL.

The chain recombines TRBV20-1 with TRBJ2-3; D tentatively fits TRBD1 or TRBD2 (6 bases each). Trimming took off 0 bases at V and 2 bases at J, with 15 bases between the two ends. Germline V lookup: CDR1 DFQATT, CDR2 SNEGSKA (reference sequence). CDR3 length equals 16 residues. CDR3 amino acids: CSARDLRGTNTDTQYF. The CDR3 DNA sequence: TGCAGTGCTAGAGATCTCCGGGGGACAAACACAGATACGCAGTATTTT.

CDR3 nucleotides: TGCAGTACTGAGGCGCCATTAGATACGCAGTATTTT. Translating gives CSTEAPLDTQYF. The chain joins TRBV20-1 to TRBJ2-3; D call uncertain. Trimming shortened V by 8 bases and J by 5 bases, and 14 bases separated the two germline ends. Germline V gene lookup returns CDR1 DFQATT and CDR2 SNEGSKA (reference sequence). This CDR3 contains 12 residues.

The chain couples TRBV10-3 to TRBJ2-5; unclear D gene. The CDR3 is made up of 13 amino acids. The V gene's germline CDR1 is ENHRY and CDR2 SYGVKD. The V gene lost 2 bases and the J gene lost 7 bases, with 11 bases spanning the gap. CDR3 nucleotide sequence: TGTGCCATCAGTGAGGCCCTTGTAGGGACCCAGTACTTC. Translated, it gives CAISEALVGTQYF.

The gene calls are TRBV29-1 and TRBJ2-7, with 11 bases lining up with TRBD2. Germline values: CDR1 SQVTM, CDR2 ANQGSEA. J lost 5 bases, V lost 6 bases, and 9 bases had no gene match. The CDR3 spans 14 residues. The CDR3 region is CSVRTSGSRHEQYF. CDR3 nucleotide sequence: TGCAGCGTCAGAACTAGCGGGAGCCGGCACGAGCAGTACTTC.